This T cell receptor (beta chain) was sequenced in a study of molecular identifiers for immune sequencing clone quantification. Notes on the study in general: Clones that had above 20 RNA copies took up over 98% of effector molecules but under 1% in naive cells.

TCRdb re-called the PCR reads with MiXCR, one entry per CDR3 protein. This sample has some 100,000 distinct CDR3 sequences, with roughly a third found just once. This CDR3 has 13 amino acids. Germline lookup yields CDR1 KGHDR and CDR2 SFDVKD. Trimming cost V 8 bases and J 2 bases, with 8 bases left between them. This clonotype appeared a few times. What it binds is not known. This receptor was identified in a human donor in good health. Some libraries in this study had Jurkat cell RNA spiked in. The sequenced sample was naive CD8+ T cells from blood, with Jurkat cell RNA spiked in. The subset was: FACS-sorted CD8+CD4-CCR7+CD45RA+ naive T cells. The chain recombines TRBV24-1 with TRBJ2-2; D is unresolved. CDR3 sequence: CATIGTNTGELFF. For the CDR3, the DNA is TGTGCCACCATCGGAACTAACACCGGGGAGCTGTTTTTT.